The clone carrying this T cell receptor beta chain has more than one count but fewer than ten. What it recognizes is unknown. These data belong to a study of identical twins. Study results and limitations: Cross-sectional statistics, not tracking of the same donors, supported the conclusions. Out-of-frame alpha sequences that twins shared showed excess low generation probability.

TCRdb ran MiXCR on the 5' RACE reads and lists one entry per CDR3 protein. The sample has under 450,000 distinct CDR3 sequences; around 20% are singletons. The length of the CDR3 is 16 residues. V shed 1 base and J shed 0 bases, with 10 bases lying between them. Germline-derived CDR1 and CDR2 are SGHVS and FNYEAQ. Sequenced material: naive T cells sorted from blood. The rearrangement uses TRBV7-6 and TRBJ1-3; D might be TRBD1 (5 bases). The clonotype comes from a man aged 50-59 years in good health. CDR3 in amino acids: CASSLERGASGNTIYF. The CDR3 DNA reads TGTGCCAGCAGCTTAGAAAGAGGGGCCTCTGGAAACACCATATATTTT.